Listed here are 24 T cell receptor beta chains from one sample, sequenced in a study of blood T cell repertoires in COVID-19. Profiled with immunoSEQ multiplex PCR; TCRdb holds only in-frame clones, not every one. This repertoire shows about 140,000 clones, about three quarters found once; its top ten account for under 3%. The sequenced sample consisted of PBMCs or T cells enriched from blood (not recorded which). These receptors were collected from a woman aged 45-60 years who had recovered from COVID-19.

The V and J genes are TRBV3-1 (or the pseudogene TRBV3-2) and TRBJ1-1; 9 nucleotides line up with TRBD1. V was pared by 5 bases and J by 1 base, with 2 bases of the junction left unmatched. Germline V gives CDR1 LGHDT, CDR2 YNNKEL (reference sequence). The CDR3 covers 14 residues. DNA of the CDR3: TGTGCCAGCAGCTCGACAGGGGGGAACACTGAAGCTTTCTTT. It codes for CASSSTGGNTEAFF.

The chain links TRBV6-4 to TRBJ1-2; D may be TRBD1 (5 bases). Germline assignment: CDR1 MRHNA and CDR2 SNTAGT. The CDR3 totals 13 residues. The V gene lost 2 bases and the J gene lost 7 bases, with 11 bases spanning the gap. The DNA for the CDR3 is TGTGCCAGCAGTGACAGGGGTTCCGGTGGCTACACCTTC. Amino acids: CASSDRGSGGYTF.

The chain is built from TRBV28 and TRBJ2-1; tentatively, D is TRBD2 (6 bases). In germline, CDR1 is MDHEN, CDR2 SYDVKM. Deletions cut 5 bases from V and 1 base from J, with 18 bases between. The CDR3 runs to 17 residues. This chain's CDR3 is CASSPSRRGGSYNEQFF. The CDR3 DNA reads TGTGCCAGCAGTCCCAGTCGTCGTGGGGGGTCCTACAATGAGCAGTTCTTC.

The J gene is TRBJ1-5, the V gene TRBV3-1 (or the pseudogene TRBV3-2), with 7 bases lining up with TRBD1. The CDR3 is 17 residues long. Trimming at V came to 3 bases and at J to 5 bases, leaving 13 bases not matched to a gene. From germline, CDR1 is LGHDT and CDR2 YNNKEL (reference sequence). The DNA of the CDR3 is TGTGCCAGCAGCCAGGACTTGTCGACAGGGTCGCATCAGCCCCAGCATTTT. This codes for CASSQDLSTGSHQPQHF.

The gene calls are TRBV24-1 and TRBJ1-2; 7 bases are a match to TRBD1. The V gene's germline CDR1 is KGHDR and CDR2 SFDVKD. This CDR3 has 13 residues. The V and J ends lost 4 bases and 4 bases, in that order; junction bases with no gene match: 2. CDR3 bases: TGTGCCACCAGTGACCCAGGGGGCTATGGCTACACCTTC. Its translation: CATSDPGGYGYTF.

CDR3 sequence (DNA): TGTGCCAGCAGCTACCGACGGGTAAACATTCAGTACTTC. Translated, it gives CASSYRRVNIQYF. The chain combines TRBV3-1 (or the pseudogene TRBV3-2) with TRBJ2-4; no reliable D call. The germline gives CDR1 LGHDT, CDR2 YNNKEL (reference sequence). The V and J ends lost 5 bases and 6 bases respectively, with 11 bases between them. The CDR3 has 13 residues.

In nucleotides, the CDR3 is TGTGCCTCCAGGACAGACTTGAACACTGAAGCTTTCTTT. It codes for CASRTDLNTEAFF. The chain recombines TRBV30 with TRBJ1-1, with D tentatively TRBD1 (6 bases). This CDR3 contains 13 residues. The V end lost 7 bases, the J end lost 0 bases, and 12 bases lay between the germline ends. The germline gives CDR1 GTSNPN, CDR2 SVGIG (reference sequence).

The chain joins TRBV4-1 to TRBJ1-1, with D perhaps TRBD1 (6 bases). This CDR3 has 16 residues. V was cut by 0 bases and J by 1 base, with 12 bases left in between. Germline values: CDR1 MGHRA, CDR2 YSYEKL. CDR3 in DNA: TGCGCCAGCAGCCAAGACCCGACAGGAGCGAACACTGAAGCTTTCTTT. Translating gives CASSQDPTGANTEAFF.

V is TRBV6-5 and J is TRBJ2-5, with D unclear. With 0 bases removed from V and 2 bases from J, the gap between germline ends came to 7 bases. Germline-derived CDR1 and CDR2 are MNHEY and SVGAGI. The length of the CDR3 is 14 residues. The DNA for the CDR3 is TGTGCCAGCAGTTACTCTAGTCCGCAAGAGACCCAGTACTTC. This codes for CASSYSSPQETQYF.

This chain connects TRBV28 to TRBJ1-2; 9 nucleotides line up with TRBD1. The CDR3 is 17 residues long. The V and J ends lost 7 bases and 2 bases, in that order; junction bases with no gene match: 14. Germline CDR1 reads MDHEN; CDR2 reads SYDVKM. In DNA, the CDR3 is TGTGCCAGCAACTCCTACAGGGGGCGAGGGGTAAACTATGGCTACACCTTC. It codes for CASNSYRGRGVNYGYTF.

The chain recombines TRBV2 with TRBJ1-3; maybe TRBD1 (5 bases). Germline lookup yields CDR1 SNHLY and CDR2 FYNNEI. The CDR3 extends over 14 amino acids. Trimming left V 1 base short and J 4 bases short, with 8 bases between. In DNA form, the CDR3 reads TGTGCCAGCAGTGAAGGGACACAGGGAAACACCATATATTTT. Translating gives CASSEGTQGNTIYF.

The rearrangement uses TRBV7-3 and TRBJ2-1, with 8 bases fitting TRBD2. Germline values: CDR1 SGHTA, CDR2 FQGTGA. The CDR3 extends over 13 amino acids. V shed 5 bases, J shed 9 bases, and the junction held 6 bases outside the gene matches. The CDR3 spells CASSPLREGEQFF. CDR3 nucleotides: TGTGCCAGCAGCCCACTCCGGGAGGGTGAGCAGTTCTTC.

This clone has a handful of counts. CDR3 in amino acids: CASSQDPLEQYF. The CDR3 coding sequence is TGTGCCAGCAGCCAAGACCCCCTCGAGCAGTACTTC. The J gene is TRBJ2-7, the V gene TRBV3-1 (or the pseudogene TRBV3-2), with D uncertain. CDR3 length equals 12 residues. Germline assignment: CDR1 LGHDT and CDR2 YNNKEL (reference sequence). V was trimmed by 0 bases and J by 6 bases, leaving 6 bases between them.

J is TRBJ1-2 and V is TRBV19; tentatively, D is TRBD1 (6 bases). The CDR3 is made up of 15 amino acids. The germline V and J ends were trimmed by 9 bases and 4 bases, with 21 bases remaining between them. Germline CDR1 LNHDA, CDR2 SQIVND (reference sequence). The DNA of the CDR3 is TGTGCCAGCACTGAGGGGGTGCGACAAACCTATGGCTACACCTTC. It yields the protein CASTEGVRQTYGYTF.

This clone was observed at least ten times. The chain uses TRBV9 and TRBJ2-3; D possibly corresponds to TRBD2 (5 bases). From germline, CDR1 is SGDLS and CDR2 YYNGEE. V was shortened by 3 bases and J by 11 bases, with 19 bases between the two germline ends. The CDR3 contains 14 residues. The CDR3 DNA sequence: TGTGCCAGCAGCGGTTCTGGACTGACCGAATTGCAGTATTTT. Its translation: CASSGSGLTELQYF.

DNA for the CDR3: TGCAGCGTTGACAGGAGCACAGATACGCAGTATTTT. This gives the protein CSVDRSTDTQYF. This sequence joins TRBV29-1 and TRBJ2-3; no clear D gene. The CDR3 runs 12 residues. The germline V gene encodes CDR1 SQVTM and CDR2 ANQGSEA. The V and J ends lost 3 bases and 0 bases respectively, with 4 bases between them.

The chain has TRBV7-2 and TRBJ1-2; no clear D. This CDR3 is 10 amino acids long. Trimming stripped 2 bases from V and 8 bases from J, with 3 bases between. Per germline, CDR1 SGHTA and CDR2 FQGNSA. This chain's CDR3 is CASSLIGYTF. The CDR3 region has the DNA TGTGCCAGCAGCTTAATAGGCTACACCTTC.

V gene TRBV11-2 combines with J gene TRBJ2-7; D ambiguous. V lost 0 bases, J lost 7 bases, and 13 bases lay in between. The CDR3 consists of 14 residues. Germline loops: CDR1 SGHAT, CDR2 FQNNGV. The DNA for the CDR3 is TGTGCCAGCAGCTTAGATTTTCGCCTGAGAGAGCAGTACTTC. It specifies CASSLDFRLREQYF.

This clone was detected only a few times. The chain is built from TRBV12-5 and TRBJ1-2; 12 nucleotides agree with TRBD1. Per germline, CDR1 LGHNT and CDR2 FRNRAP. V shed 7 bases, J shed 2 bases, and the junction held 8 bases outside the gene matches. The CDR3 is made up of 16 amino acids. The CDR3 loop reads CASAWGQGAGNYGYTF. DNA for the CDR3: TGTGCTAGTGCCTGGGGACAGGGGGCAGGAAACTATGGCTACACCTTC.

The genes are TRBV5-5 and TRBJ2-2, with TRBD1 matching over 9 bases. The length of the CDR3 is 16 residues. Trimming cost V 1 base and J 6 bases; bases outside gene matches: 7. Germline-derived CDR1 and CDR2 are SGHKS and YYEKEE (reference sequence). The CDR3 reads CASSLSVTGGSGELFF. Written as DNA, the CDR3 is TGTGCCAGCAGCTTGTCGGTGACAGGGGGTTCCGGGGAGCTGTTTTTT.

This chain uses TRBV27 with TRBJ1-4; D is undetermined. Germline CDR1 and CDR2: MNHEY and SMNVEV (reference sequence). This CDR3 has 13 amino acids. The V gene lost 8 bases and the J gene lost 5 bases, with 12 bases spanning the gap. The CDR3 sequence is CASGRAGNEKLFF. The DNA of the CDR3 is TGTGCCAGCGGGAGGGCGGGGAATGAAAAACTGTTTTTT. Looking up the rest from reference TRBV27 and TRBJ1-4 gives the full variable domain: EAQVTQNPRYLITVTGKKLTVTCSQNMNHEYMSWYRQDPGLGLRQIYYSMNVEVTDKGDVPEGYKVSRKEKRNFPLILESPSPNQTSLYFCASGRAGNEKLFFGSGTQLSVL.

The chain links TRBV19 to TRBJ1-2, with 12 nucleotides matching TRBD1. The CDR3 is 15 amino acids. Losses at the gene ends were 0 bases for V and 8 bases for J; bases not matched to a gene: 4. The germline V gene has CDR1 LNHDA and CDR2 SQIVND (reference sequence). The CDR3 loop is CASSIDPGTGGGYTF. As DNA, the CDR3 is TGTGCCAGTAGTATAGATCCCGGGACAGGGGGCGGCTACACCTTC.

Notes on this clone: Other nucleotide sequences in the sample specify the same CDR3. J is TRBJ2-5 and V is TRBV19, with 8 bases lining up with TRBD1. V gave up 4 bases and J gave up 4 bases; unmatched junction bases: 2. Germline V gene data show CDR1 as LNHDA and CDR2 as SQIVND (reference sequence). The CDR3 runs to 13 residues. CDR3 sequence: CASSKDRGETQYF. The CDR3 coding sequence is TGTGCCAGTAGTAAAGACAGGGGAGAGACCCAGTACTTC.

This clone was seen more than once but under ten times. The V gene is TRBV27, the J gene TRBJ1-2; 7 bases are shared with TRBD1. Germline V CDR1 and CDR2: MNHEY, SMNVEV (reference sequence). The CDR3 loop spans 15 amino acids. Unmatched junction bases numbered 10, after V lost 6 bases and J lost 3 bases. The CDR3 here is CASSSLSGGYYGYTF. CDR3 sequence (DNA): TGTGCCAGCAGCTCCCTTTCAGGGGGGTACTATGGCTACACCTTC.